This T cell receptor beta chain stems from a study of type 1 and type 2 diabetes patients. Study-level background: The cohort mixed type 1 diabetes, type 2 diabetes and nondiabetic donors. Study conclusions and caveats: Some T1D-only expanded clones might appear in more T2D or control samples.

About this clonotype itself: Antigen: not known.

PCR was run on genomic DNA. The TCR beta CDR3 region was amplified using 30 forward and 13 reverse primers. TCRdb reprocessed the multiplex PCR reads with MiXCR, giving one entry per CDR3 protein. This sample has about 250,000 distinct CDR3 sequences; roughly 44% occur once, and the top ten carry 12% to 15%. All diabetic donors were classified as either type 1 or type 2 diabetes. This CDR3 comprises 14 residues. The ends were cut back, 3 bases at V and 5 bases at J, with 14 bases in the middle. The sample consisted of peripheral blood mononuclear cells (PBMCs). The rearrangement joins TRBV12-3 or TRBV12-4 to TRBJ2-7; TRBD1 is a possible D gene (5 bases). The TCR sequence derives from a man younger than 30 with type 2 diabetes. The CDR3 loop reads CASSFRQPGNEQYF. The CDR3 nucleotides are TGTGCCAGCAGTTTCCGACAGCCTGGGAACGAGCAGTACTTC.